One and the same sample provided the 17 T cell receptor beta chains below, sequenced in a study of Tregs in tolerant kidney transplant recipients. Related graft donors supplied nonmyeloablative bone marrow transplants, and mixed chimerism was transient. TCRdb keeps only in-frame clones here, not all; method: immunoSEQ multiplex PCR. The sample's table shows some 22,000 clones. The sequencing used CD4+ T cells from blood (PBMCs), collected 6 months after the transplant. The receptors were gathered from a human patient who received a combined kidney and bone marrow transplant. Some T cells may be transferred from the graft donor.

Notes on this clone: The read is 3 residues too short to cover the CDR3 end, so that end is filled in from the germline J gene. The V and J genes are TRBV6-2 or TRBV6-3 and TRBJ1-1, with a tentative D call TRBD1 (6 bases). Trimming removed 3 bases at V and 4 bases at J, with 9 bases between. CDR1 and CDR2 (germline): MNHEY, SVGEGT. This CDR3 contains 13 residues. This CDR3 reads CASSYWGLTEAFF. The CDR3 DNA, read in part, is TGTGCCAGCAGTTATTGGGGGCTCACTGAA.

Concerning this clone itself: The observed sequence ends 3 residues before the CDR3 terminus, with the missing tail filled in from the germline J gene. V usage is TRBV7-2 and J usage is TRBJ1-2, with D possibly matching TRBD1 (5 bases). V lost 3 bases, J lost 6 bases, and 11 bases lay in between. The CDR3 is made up of 13 amino acids. Germline CDR1 SGHTA, CDR2 FQGNSA. Incomplete CDR3 DNA: TGTGCCAGCAGCTTTTTCGGAGGGGATGGC. The encoded protein is CASSFFGGDG. The full CDR3 protein reads CASSFFGGDGYTF.

Concerning this clone: Read coverage stops 3 residues before the CDR3 terminus; the germline J gene supplies the remainder. The V and J genes are TRBV7-2 and TRBJ2-3, with D unclear. Germline CDR1 reads SGHTA; CDR2 reads FQGNSA. This CDR3 has 14 residues. V was shortened by 5 bases and J by 5 bases, with 14 bases between the two germline ends. Partial CDR3 DNA: TGTGCCAGCAGCCTCCTAGGCCAGCTAGATACG. Translation gives CASSLLGQLDT. The whole CDR3 is CASSLLGQLDTQYF.

Comment on this clone: The read halts 3 residues ahead of the CDR3 end, with the missing end drawn from the germline J gene. The chain recombines TRBV30 with TRBJ1-4; TRBD1 agrees at 8 bases. CDR1 is GTSNPN, CDR2 SVGIG, per germline (reference sequence). The trim removed 2 bases at V and 8 bases at J, leaving 10 bases unmatched. The CDR3 loop spans 15 amino acids. The DNA read from the CDR3 is TGTGCCTGGAGTTCCTATAAGGCAGGGGGCGAAAAA. It codes for CAWSSYKAGGEK. The entire CDR3 sequence reads CAWSSYKAGGEKLFF.

The covered CDR3 bases are TGCAGTGCCCCGCATGTCGCGGGGGGGCCTATGGGCTACGAG. This sequence encodes CSAPHVAGGPMGYE. The entire CDR3 reads CSAPHVAGGPMGYEQYF. The rearrangement joins TRBV20-1 to TRBJ2-7; 9 nucleotides align to TRBD2. Read data end 3 residues before the CDR3 end; the end is taken from the germline J gene. Germline assignment: CDR1 DFQATT and CDR2 SNEGSKA (reference sequence). The CDR3 runs to 17 residues. V gave up 6 bases and J gave up 3 bases; unmatched junction bases: 18.

With regard to this clone: The CDR3 end is not reached by the read, which stops 3 residues before it; the germline J gene fills it in. The V and J genes are TRBV7-2 and TRBJ1-5, with a weak D call TRBD1 (6 bases). Trimming removed 5 bases from V and 5 bases from J, with 16 bases in between. The length of the CDR3 is 15 residues. The germline V gene has CDR1 SGHTA and CDR2 FQGNSA. The CDR3 loop is CASSRGGQVHQPQHF. The part of the CDR3 DNA that was read is TGTGCCAGCAGCCGAGGGGGTCAGGTTCATCAGCCC.

To note about this clone: The read ends 3 residues before the CDR3 terminus; that terminus is restored from the germline J gene. V gene TRBV4-1 combines with J gene TRBJ1-4; a weak D match, TRBD1 (5 bases). The germline gives CDR1 MGHRA, CDR2 YSYEKL. The CDR3 sequence is 15 residues long. V dropped 4 bases and J dropped 3 bases, with 12 bases sitting between them. CDR3 sequence: CASSLTGGSNEKLFF. CDR3 bases read: TGCGCCAGCAGCCTGACGGGGGGGTCTAATGAAAAA.

As regards this clone: The CDR3 extends 3 residues past the end of the read, so its final part is completed from the germline J gene. The gene calls are TRBV7-2 and TRBJ2-5; weak D call: TRBD1 (6 bases). Germline V gene lookup returns CDR1 SGHTA and CDR2 FQGNSA. The CDR3 sequence is 15 residues long. V lost 2 bases and J 1 base, leaving 11 bases between the germline ends. The CDR3 is CASSLYRGSQETQYF. CDR3 bases read: TGTGCCAGCAGCTTATATAGGGGGTCCCAAGAGACC.

On this clone: The read comes to an end 3 residues before the CDR3 does, leaving the germline J gene to fill in the end. V is TRBV7-9 and J is TRBJ1-1, with 10 positions matching TRBD1. The CDR3 sequence is 15 residues long. J was trimmed by 2 bases and V by 5 bases; bases with no gene match: 5. From germline, CDR1 is SEHNR and CDR2 FQNEAQ (reference sequence). CDR3 bases read: TGTGCCAGCAGCCCTAGACAGGGGGCAAACACTGAA. The encoded protein is CASSPRQGANTE. The CDR3 in its entirety is CASSPRQGANTEAFF.

About this clone: The missing CDR3 end, 3 residues past where the read stops, is filled in from the germline J gene. The chain links TRBV18 to TRBJ2-1, with D possibly TRBD2 on 5 matching bases. CDR1 KGHSH and CDR2 LQKENI come from the germline V gene. V was cut by 1 base and J by 6 bases, with 10 bases left in between. This CDR3 has 14 residues. CDR3 bases read: TGTGCCAGCTCACCACAAGCGGCCGCCAATGAG. Amino acid sequence: CASSPQAAANE. The whole CDR3 sequence reads CASSPQAAANEQFF.

Incomplete CDR3 DNA: TGTGCCAGCATAGAAGAGGACTCCTTTCCCGAG. The encoded protein is CASIEEDSFPE. The whole CDR3 protein reads CASIEEDSFPEQYF. The rearrangement uses TRBV2 and TRBJ2-7, with D possibly being TRBD2 (5 bases). The CDR3 goes on 3 residues after the read ends, and that part is filled in from the germline J gene. Per germline, CDR1 SNHLY and CDR2 FYNNEI. This CDR3 has 14 residues. Trimming left V 7 bases short and J 6 bases short, with 19 bases between.

As regards this clone: The sequence runs out 3 residues before the end of the CDR3; the remainder is reconstructed from the germline J gene. This sequence joins TRBV19 and TRBJ2-7; possible D gene TRBD1, 5 bases. This CDR3 is built from 13 residues. Germline loops: CDR1 LNHDA, CDR2 SQIVND (reference sequence). V gave up 4 bases and J gave up 2 bases, with 9 bases separating them. CDR3 amino acids: CASSRTKTYEQYF. CDR3 DNA, as far as it was read: TGTGCCAGTAGTAGGACAAAAACCTACGAG.

In the case of this clone: The read gets to within 3 residues of the CDR3 end, and the germline J gene fills in the rest. This chain uses TRBV4-1 with TRBJ1-3, with D possibly matching TRBD1 (5 bases). Between the trimmed V and J ends, which lost 5 bases and 6 bases, there was a span of 20 bases. The CDR3 runs 16 residues. Looked up from germline, CDR1 is MGHRA and CDR2 is YSYEKL. The CDR3 sequence is CASSGERGGVENTIYF. The sequenced part of the CDR3 DNA is TGCGCCAGCAGCGGAGAGCGGGGGGGTGTAGAAAACACC.

A word on this clone: The sequence runs out 3 residues before the end of the CDR3; the remainder is reconstructed from the germline J gene. This chain uses TRBV10-3 with TRBJ2-5; D unresolved. The CDR3 is 14 amino acids. V lost 5 bases, J lost 2 bases, and 12 bases lay in between. The germline V gene encodes CDR1 ENHRY and CDR2 SYGVKD. The CDR3 DNA, read in part, is TGTGCCATCAGTCCCGACCCAGCGCAAGAGACC. It yields the protein CAISPDPAQET. The whole CDR3 sequence is CAISPDPAQETQYF.

Comments on this clone: The sequenced fragment ends 3 residues before the CDR3 boundary, so the rest is inferred from the germline J gene. The chain is built from TRBV19 and TRBJ2-2, with D perhaps TRBD2 (6 bases). Looked up from germline, CDR1 is LNHDA and CDR2 is SQIVND (reference sequence). V was shortened by 4 bases and J by 6 bases, with 18 bases between the two germline ends. The CDR3 length is 16 residues. Incomplete CDR3 DNA: TGTGCCAGTAGTACCGGGGACTTTTTTTTTCCCGGGGAG. As protein: CASSTGDFFFPGE. The whole CDR3 is CASSTGDFFFPGELFF. Full variable domain (remainder filled in from reference TRBV19 and TRBJ2-2): DGGITQSPKYLFRKEGQNVTLSCEQNLNHDAMYWYRQDPGQGLRLIYYSQIVNDFQKGDIAEGYSVSREKKESFPLTVTSAQKNPTAFYLCASSTGDFFFPGELFFGEGSRLTVL.

For this clone: The CDR3 extends 3 residues past the end of the read, so its final part is completed from the germline J gene. This chain uses TRBV18 with TRBJ2-1, with 10 bases lining up with TRBD2. Trimming took 0 bases from V and 6 from J; bases not matched to a gene: 5. The CDR3 has 16 residues. Germline-derived CDR1 and CDR2 are KGHSH and LQKENI. This CDR3 reads CASSPPSGRAGNEQFF. The part of the CDR3 DNA that was read is TGTGCCAGCTCACCACCCAGCGGGAGGGCCGGCAATGAG.

To note about this clone: The CDR3 end is not reached by the read, which stops 3 residues before it; the germline J gene fills it in. The rearrangement joins TRBV19 to TRBJ2-1, with 8 nucleotides matching TRBD1. The germline CDR1 and CDR2 sequences are LNHDA and SQIVND (reference sequence). V shed 6 bases and J 5 bases; nucleotides not matched to a gene: 9. This CDR3 region has 15 residues. The CDR3 region is CASSPRDRFDNEQFF. CDR3 DNA (partial): TGTGCCAGTAGCCCCCGGGACAGGTTTGACAATGAG.